This TCR beta chain was sequenced for a study of blood T cell repertoires in COVID-19. The CDR3 has 13 residues. Germline CDR1 and CDR2: SGHTA and FQGTGA. The germline V and J ends were trimmed by 4 bases and 5 bases, with 11 bases remaining between them. The repertoire was sequenced with immunoSEQ multiplex PCR; TCRdb's copy has only in-frame clones and lacks some. The table has approximately 300,000 clones, around 88% seen once. The sequencing sample was made of peripheral blood. The TCR sequence derives from a woman aged 50 to 60 with acute or convalescent COVID-19. The chain uses TRBV7-3 and TRBJ2-5; D perhaps matches TRBD1 (5 bases). The CDR3 sequence is CASSSTVSETQYF. The CDR3 nucleotides are TGTGCCAGCAGCTCGACAGTGAGCGAGACCCAGTACTTC.